The clone carrying this TCR beta chain was seen only a few times. Its antigen remains unidentified. The PCR employed 60 Vbeta primers together with 13 Jbeta primers. Method: immunoSEQ multiplex PCR; TCRdb's copy keeps in-frame clones and lacks some. The sample has about 140,000 clones, over 60% seen once. The data derive from a study of cytomegalovirus exposure and HLA in healthy donors. Study results and caveats: Listed as cytomegalovirus-associated were 150 or so TCR beta chains. Among the sequence variants, a highly shared cluster was likely an artifact of sequencing. It was taken for granted in presence/absence analyses that sequencing depth across donors was roughly uniform.

Germline assignment: CDR1 SQVTM and CDR2 ANQGSEA. There are 17 residues in the CDR3. The sequence came from a woman in her fifties or sixties in good health and CMV-seronegative. The chain employs TRBV29-1 and TRBJ2-1, with 16 bases identical to TRBD2. The sample was PBMCs. The CDR3 nucleotides are TGCAGTGCGGGGGGACTAGCGGGAGGGAGCTCCTACAATGAGCAGTTCTTC. This translates into CSAGGLAGGSSYNEQFF.